The 19 T cell receptor beta chains below come from one sample, sequenced in a study of radiotherapy plus CTLA-4 blockade in lung cancer. Method: immunoSEQ multiplex PCR; TCRdb's copy keeps in-frame clones and lacks some. In the table there are tens of thousands of clones, 77% of which are singletons. This sample comprised peripheral blood, obtained from a patient treated with radiotherapy plus ipilimumab. The receptors shown here come from a human donor with non-small cell lung cancer whose response to radiotherapy plus ipilimumab could not be evaluated.

In its sample, this clone was seen a few times. The DNA for the CDR3 is TGTGCCGGAGCCCTCGAGGGGGCCATCGATTCGCCCCAGCATTTT. This codes for CAGALEGAIDSPQHF. The rearrangement joins TRBV6-1 to TRBJ1-5, with 7 bases aligning to TRBD1. The V gene end was trimmed by 11 bases and the J gene end by 9 bases; junction bases not matched to a gene: 19. Germline values: CDR1 MNHNS, CDR2 SASEGT. The CDR3 spans 15 residues.

The J gene is TRBJ1-1, the V gene TRBV19; tentatively, D is TRBD1 (5 bases). Germline CDR1 and CDR2: LNHDA and SQIVND (reference sequence). This CDR3 region has 13 residues. With 5 bases removed from V and 0 bases from J, the gap between germline ends came to 7 bases. The DNA of the CDR3 is TGTGCCAGTAGTGAACAGGTGAACACTGAAGCTTTCTTT. Protein: CASSEQVNTEAFF.

The V and J genes are TRBV6-5 and TRBJ2-7, with TRBD1 identical over 9 bases. Germline V gene sequence: CDR1 MNHEY, CDR2 SVGAGI. Unmatched junction bases numbered 5, after V lost 6 bases and J lost 5 bases. This CDR3 has 13 amino acids. The CDR3 protein is CASRPGQGNEQYF. The CDR3 coding sequence is TGTGCCAGCAGACCGGGACAGGGAAACGAGCAGTACTTC.

The J gene is TRBJ1-5, the V gene TRBV28; no clear D gene. The V end lost 3 bases, the J end lost 3 bases, and 9 bases lay between the germline ends. Germline CDR1 reads MDHEN; CDR2 reads SYDVKM. CDR3 length: 14 amino acids. This CDR3 reads CASSFKSHNQPQHF. The CDR3 DNA follows: TGTGCCAGCAGTTTCAAGAGCCACAATCAGCCCCAGCATTTT.

CDR3: CASSLTLAGPGEQFF. The DNA of the CDR3 is TGTGCCAGCAGCTTAACGCTAGCGGGGCCTGGGGAGCAGTTCTTC. J is TRBJ2-1 and V is TRBV7-3; 9 nucleotides line up with TRBD2. The CDR3 has 15 residues. Germline V gene sequence: CDR1 SGHTA, CDR2 FQGTGA. Trimming took 0 bases from V and 10 from J; bases not matched to a gene: 7. The whole variable domain, remainder taken from reference TRBV7-3 and TRBJ2-1, is GAGVSQTPSNKVTEKGKYVELRCDPISGHTALYWYRQSLGQGPEFLIYFQGTGAADDSGLPNDRFFAVRPEGSVSTLKIQRTERGDSAVYLCASSLTLAGPGEQFFGPGTRLTVL.

V usage is TRBV2 and J usage is TRBJ2-1; possible D gene TRBD2, 7 bases. The CDR3 length is 14 residues. In germline, CDR1 is SNHLY, CDR2 FYNNEI. Trimming cost V 8 bases and J 3 bases, with 14 bases left between them. This CDR3 is CASDPGGNYNEQFF. The CDR3 nucleotides read TGTGCCAGCGACCCGGGGGGCAACTACAATGAGCAGTTCTTC.

This clone came up a few times. The chain has TRBV7-9 and TRBJ1-1; a weak D match, TRBD1 (5 bases). Trimming took off 1 base at V and 8 bases at J, with 14 bases between the two ends. The CDR3 consists of 14 residues. Germline V CDR1 and CDR2: SEHNR, FQNEAQ (reference sequence). CDR3 residues: CASSLVGGRVEAFF. The CDR3 bases are TGTGCCAGCAGCTTAGTGGGGGGGAGGGTAGAAGCTTTCTTT.

This chain uses TRBV6-6 with TRBJ2-3; 9 bases line up with TRBD2. CDR3 length: 13 amino acids. CDR1 is MNHNY, CDR2 SVGAGI, per germline (reference sequence). The junction had 9 bases not matched to a gene; V was cut back by 8 bases and J by 9 bases. The CDR3 DNA follows: TGTGCCAGCGGGGGCGGGGGGGCAGCCACGCAGTATTTT. Translating it yields CASGGGGAATQYF.

This chain joins TRBV11-3 and TRBJ2-2; tentative D call: TRBD1 (5 bases). V lost 4 bases and J lost 6, with 9 bases in between. This CDR3 region has 13 residues. Germline V lookup: CDR1 SGHNT, CDR2 YENEEA. Here the CDR3 reads CASSSRDPGELFF. In DNA, the CDR3 is TGTGCCAGCAGCTCCAGGGATCCCGGGGAGCTGTTTTTT.

The rearrangement uses TRBV5-1 and TRBJ2-3; the D is unclear. Germline CDR1 reads SGHRS; CDR2 reads YFSETQ. The CDR3 is 21 amino acids. Trimming removed 2 bases from V and 2 bases from J, with 30 bases in between. The CDR3 DNA is TGCGCCAGCAGCTTAGTTATCCCCGGCCTTACCAAGCGCCTTCTCACAGATACGCAGTATTTT. Its protein is CASSLVIPGLTKRLLTDTQYF.

This chain connects TRBV6-5 to TRBJ1-2; 11 bases agree with TRBD1. Germline V gene lookup returns CDR1 MNHEY and CDR2 SVGAGI. The CDR3 runs to 14 residues. The V segment lost 7 bases and the J segment 7 bases; nucleotides outside the gene matches: 8. CDR3 bases: TGTGCCAGCAACGAGGACAGGGGGCTGGGTGGCTACACCTTC. Its translation: CASNEDRGLGGYTF.

The V gene is TRBV9, the J gene TRBJ1-3; D is unresolved. Germline CDR1 and CDR2: SGDLS and YYNGEE. Trimming cost V 0 bases and J 0 bases, with 10 bases left between them. CDR3 length: 16 amino acids. CDR3 nucleotides: TGTGCCAGCAGCGTAGTAGCGGTGACCTCTGGAAACACCATATATTTT. Residues: CASSVVAVTSGNTIYF.

This clone was counted only a few times. The chain links TRBV2 to TRBJ2-5, with TRBD1 matching 9 bases. With the DNA end fitting TRBJ2-7 better, the J assignment may be wrong. CDR3 size: 13 residues. CDR1 SNHLY and CDR2 FYNNEI come from the germline V gene. The CDR3 loop reads CASSPDRGDEQYF. CDR3 bases: TGTGCCAGCAGCCCCGACAGGGGGGACGAGCAGTACTTC.

The rearrangement links TRBV7-9 to TRBJ1-3; D is unresolved. V was trimmed by 2 bases and J by 0 bases, leaving 8 bases between them. This CDR3 spans 15 amino acids. Germline V CDR1 and CDR2: SEHNR, FQNEAQ (reference sequence). This CDR3 reads CASSLPADSGNTIYF. The CDR3 coding sequence is TGTGCCAGCAGCTTACCCGCGGACTCTGGAAACACCATATATTTT.

The chain joins TRBV9 to TRBJ1-3; 7 bases line up with TRBD1. The CDR3 totals 16 residues. Germline CDR1 SGDLS, CDR2 YYNGEE. The V segment lost 2 bases and the J segment 0 bases; nucleotides outside the gene matches: 5. The CDR3 coding sequence is TGTGCCAGCAGCGTGGGTGCAGGGGGCTCTGGAAACACCATATATTTT. This gives the protein CASSVGAGGSGNTIYF.

This chain connects TRBV9 to TRBJ2-2; 8 nucleotides match TRBD1. V gave up 4 bases and J gave up 6 bases; unmatched junction bases: 8. This CDR3 contains 15 residues. CDR1 is SGDLS and CDR2 is YYNGEE in the germline V gene. CDR3 nucleotide sequence: TGTGCCAGCAGCCAGGGACAGGCTACGGCCGGGGAGCTGTTTTTT. Its protein product is CASSQGQATAGELFF.

The chain uses TRBV6-1 and TRBJ2-7, with D possibly TRBD1 on 5 matching bases. This CDR3 is 13 amino acids long. Trimming removed 10 bases at V and 0 bases at J, with 13 bases between. Looked up from germline, CDR1 is MNHNS and CDR2 is SASEGT. The CDR3 DNA reads as TGTGCCAACCAACAGGTTAGCTCCTACGAGCAGTACTTC. Translating gives CANQQVSSYEQYF.

The V gene is TRBV5-4, the J gene TRBJ2-5, with TRBD2 matching 9 bases. Germline V lookup: CDR1 SGHNT, CDR2 YYREEE (reference sequence). V lost 1 base to trimming and J lost 2 bases; unmatched junction nucleotides: 9. The CDR3 consists of 17 residues. The CDR3 is CASSLRGGLAIQETQYF. CDR3 bases: TGTGCCAGCAGCTTGAGAGGGGGACTAGCAATTCAAGAGACCCAGTACTTC. The whole variable domain, filled in from reference TRBV5-4 and TRBJ2-5, reads ETGVTQSPTHLIKTRGQQVTLRCSSQSGHNTVSWYQQALGQGPQFIFQYYREEENGRGNFPPRFSGLQFPNYSSELNVNALELDDSALYLCASSLRGGLAIQETQYFGPGTRLLVL.

The count of this clone is one. The CDR3 here is CASSFDRVPGPQHF. In DNA form, the CDR3 reads TGTGCCAGCAGCTTTGACAGGGTTCCAGGTCCCCAGCATTTT. The chain joins TRBV7-2 to TRBJ1-5; the match to TRBD1 covers 7 bases. The V and J ends lost 3 bases and 10 bases, in that order; junction bases with no gene match: 9. Germline V gives CDR1 SGHTA, CDR2 FQGNSA. CDR3 length: 14 residues.